This paragraph reports one T cell receptor beta chain. Its cognate antigen has yet to be identified. Per-nucleotide qualities are absent, and no much larger clonotype sits a single base away. Donors were healthy HIV-negative adults with no recently reported acute infections or vaccinations. Every donor was a Caucasian adult residing in Nashville, Tennessee, USA. CD4+ T cells were enriched by magnetic negative selection; naive cells were then positively selected on CD45RA, and the negative fraction formed the memory subset. Blood was obtained by leukapheresis, after which PBMCs were separated by Ficoll-Histopaque density gradient centrifugation and cryopreserved in liquid nitrogen vapor phase. Analytical flow cytometry was used to check the purity and quantity of every magnetically sorted T cell population. Each sorted fraction had its genomic DNA isolated and then quantified by UV absorbance on a Nanodrop 2000c.

The sample originates from a study of shared clonotypes between healthy human individuals (dated by TCRdb to 2018 to 2021). Regarding the research as a whole: A few men and two women, aged 18 to 49 years, made up the cohort. For each donor, CD4 naive and CD4 memory were each run on three plates, CD8 naive on two plates, and CD8 memory on one plate. To estimate repertoire size and how much clonotype sharing occurs between individuals, the study deeply sequenced the blood TCR repertoires of five or six healthy adults. To increase sequencing depth and limit assay-specific biases, different laboratories used diverse techniques to prepare libraries and sequence TCR repertoires. Leukapheresis yielded between about 0.8 and 8.9 billion PBMCs per donor.

Overall study results and their limits: Incomplete sequencing was indicated by rarefaction of sorted-subset datasets, despite the large sequencing depth. Pairwise subsampling indicated that sequencing depth was expected to affect the degree of clonotype sharing among donors. Sampling was restricted to blood, and TCR repertoires in tissues likely differ from the TCR repertoires found in blood. Naive subsets generally had larger estimated clonotype richness than memory subsets did. Compared with non-shared clonotypes, clonotypes shared by all four sorted-subset donors had higher generation probabilities. The genetic and exposure-history diversity represented was limited by the small number of donors. Around 5.4% of naive CD4, approximately 3.7% of naive CD8, about 2.5% of memory CD4, and about 0.4% of memory CD8 clonotypes were shared across a few donors.

Using the deep immunoSEQ assay, multiplex PCR amplified TCR CDR3 regions from genomic DNA. For each cell subset, the extracted genomic DNA was distributed evenly across all wells of several immunoSEQ 96-well plates, and each plate served as one replicate. For sorted subsets, each replicate PCR was loaded with around 200 ng genomic DNA, equivalent to 25,000 to 30,000 T cell genomes. Purified libraries were quantified with a Qubit 3.0 fluorometer, sized on a Bioanalyzer 2100, and re-quantified with the KAPA Library Quantification kit. Every immunoSEQ 96-well plate was sequenced on a dedicated single-read 150-cycle Illumina NextSeq 550 flow cell. Under the source paper's analysis protocol: The immunoSEQ output contained only junctional sequences without quality scores, so filtering could not match that applied to full-length reads. To assign V/J genes and CDR3, sequences were annotated using PyIR, a Python wrapper for IgBLAST v1.9, with IMGT germline references. Reads were filtered out if the reads had weak V/J assignments (E-value above 1e-6), no CDR3, stop codons, out-of-frame junctions, or ambiguous translated residues. A V3J clonotype was defined by an identical inferred V gene, J gene, and CDR3 amino acid sequence. Percentage overlap between repertoires was calculated by dividing the number of shared unique clonotypes by the size of the smaller repertoire. Richness of each repertoire was evaluated using RTK rarefaction, the Chao1 estimator, and Recon v2.1 estimates of unobserved clonotypes. Generation probabilities for all TCRbeta clonotypes obtained by the gDNA method from a handful of donors were computed using OLGA. TCRdb mirrors the immuneACCESS table, restricted to in-frame sequences. Some clones are absent from its copies; in checked studies, under half trace to an unresolved V gene, and the reason for the others is unknown. V and J calls and clone size come straight from that table; D and trimming were deduced from the DNA. This sample is represented by more than 900,000 clones; around three quarters of them were singletons. In total, the top ten clones hold roughly 0.57% of the sample.

Measured from the cysteine to the phenylalanine, the CDR3 is 17 residues long. CDR3 DNA only is kept here, 51 bases in frame from base 1. Reading the germline V gene gives CDR1 MGHRA and CDR2 YSYEKL. The germline V and J ends show losses of 4 bases and 0 bases respectively, and no gene match explains 9 bases of the junction. The rearranged segments are TRBV4-1 and TRBJ2-3; 8 bases in the junction line up with TRBD2. The source is a man aged 18 to 29 in good health. Some clones in this sample may be carry-over from other donors' samples. The specimen was memory CD4+ T cells from PBMCs. The sample's cell subset or site, from its label and the paper: CD45RA-negative fraction. The CDR3 is CASSPRWPSGSTDTQYF. The DNA reads as follows: TGCGCCAGCAGCCCTAGGTGGCCTAGCGGGAGCACAGATACGCAGTATTTT.